One sample yielded the 26 T cell receptor beta chains listed below, sequenced in a study of cytomegalovirus exposure and HLA in healthy donors. With 60 Vbeta and 13 Jbeta primers, the PCR was carried out. Assay: immunoSEQ multiplex PCR; the TCRdb copy retains only in-frame clones and omits some. In the table there are tens of thousands of clones, about 78% of which are singletons. The sequenced material came from PBMCs. Every receptor here comes from a woman between 35 and 50 years old in good health and CMV-seropositive.

The chain recombines TRBV5-1 with TRBJ2-7; D call uncertain. The ends were cut back, 0 bases at V and 0 bases at J, with 13 bases in the middle. CDR1 is SGHRS, CDR2 YFSETQ, per germline. The CDR3 spans 16 residues. CDR3 residues: CASSLEPNPSSYEQYF. The CDR3 DNA is TGCGCCAGCAGCTTGGAACCGAATCCCAGCTCCTACGAGCAGTACTTC.

This chain connects TRBV10-3 to TRBJ1-5, with 7 bases fitting TRBD1. From germline, CDR1 is ENHRY and CDR2 SYGVKD. The CDR3 has 15 residues. After removal of 6 bases from V and 4 bases from J, the junction contained 9 bases not matched to a gene. CDR3 bases: TGTGCCATCAGGGACGACAGGGAAGGGAATCAGCCCCAGCATTTT. Its translation: CAIRDDREGNQPQHF.

The chain joins TRBV7-8 to TRBJ2-1, with D tentatively TRBD1 (6 bases). Germline V gives CDR1 SGHVS, CDR2 FQNEAQ. The germline V and J ends were trimmed by 3 bases and 13 bases, with 19 bases remaining between them. This CDR3 contains 14 residues. DNA for the CDR3: TGTGCCAGCAGCTTGGGTACCCGGGACACCTATCAGTTCTTC. Its translation: CASSLGTRDTYQFF.

J is TRBJ2-5 and V is TRBV19; 7 bases are a match to TRBD2. V was pared by 3 bases and J by 3 bases, with 4 bases of the junction left unmatched. The CDR3 contains 14 residues. The germline V gene encodes CDR1 LNHDA and CDR2 SQIVND (reference sequence). CDR3 sequence reads: CASSIGTTKETQYF. The CDR3 bases are TGTGCCAGTAGTATTGGGACTACCAAAGAGACCCAGTACTTC. Full variable domain (missing parts from reference TRBV19 and TRBJ2-5): DGGITQSPKYLFRKEGQNVTLSCEQNLNHDAMYWYRQDPGQGLRLIYYSQIVNDFQKGDIAEGYSVSREKKESFPLTVTSAQKNPTAFYLCASSIGTTKETQYFGPGTRLLVL.

This clone was counted between two and nine times. J is TRBJ1-5 and V is TRBV19; possibly TRBD1 for D (5 bases). Germline CDR1 reads LNHDA; CDR2 reads SQIVND (reference sequence). The CDR3 runs to 13 residues. Trimming removed 7 bases from V and 5 bases from J, with 12 bases in between. Here the CDR3 reads CASTTGRDQPQHF. Written as DNA, the CDR3 is TGTGCCAGTACCACAGGTCGAGATCAGCCCCAGCATTTT.

The V call is TRBV5-6, the J call TRBJ1-5, with TRBD1 matching 7 bases. Germline CDR1 and CDR2: SGHDT and YYEEEE. This CDR3 has 15 amino acids. V was clipped by 2 bases and J by 5 bases; unmatched bases: 7. The CDR3 region has the DNA TGTGCCAGCAGCTTCCGACAGGGAGGTTATCAGCCCCAGCATTTT. Its protein product is CASSFRQGGYQPQHF.

This chain joins TRBV7-9 and TRBJ1-1, with 9 bases that match TRBD1. The junction had 9 bases not matched to a gene; V was cut back by 5 bases and J by 5 bases. The CDR3 runs 15 residues. Germline-derived CDR1 and CDR2 are SEHNR and FQNEAQ (reference sequence). CDR3 bases: TGTGCCAGCAGCACGGGACAGGGCATGAGGACTGAAGCTTTCTTT. Translating it yields CASSTGQGMRTEAFF.

The rearrangement links TRBV7-9 to TRBJ2-3, with TRBD2 matching over 7 bases. The CDR3 sequence is 14 residues long. The J segment lost 0 bases and the V segment lost 5 bases, leaving 2 bases of the junction unmatched. Germline lookup yields CDR1 SEHNR and CDR2 FQNEAQ (reference sequence). The CDR3 spells CASSRDYSTDTQYF. CDR3 sequence (DNA): TGTGCCAGCAGCAGGGACTATAGCACAGATACGCAGTATTTT.

This chain joins TRBV19 and TRBJ2-6; D possibly corresponds to TRBD2 (5 bases). V lost 4 bases and J lost 0, with 19 bases in between. Germline lookup yields CDR1 LNHDA and CDR2 SQIVND (reference sequence). The CDR3 runs 19 residues. CDR3 residues: CASSSQGLRAYSGANVLTF. The CDR3 DNA follows: TGTGCCAGTAGTAGCCAAGGACTCCGAGCCTACTCTGGGGCCAACGTCCTGACTTTC.

The J gene is TRBJ1-1, the V gene TRBV19; D uncertain. This CDR3 has 12 amino acids. Looked up from germline, CDR1 is LNHDA and CDR2 is SQIVND (reference sequence). V lost 3 bases and J 8 bases, leaving 10 bases between the germline ends. The CDR3 spells CASSIDTSEAFF. Here the CDR3 DNA reads TGTGCCAGTAGTATCGATACATCCGAAGCTTTCTTT.

This clone is a singleton in its sample. The chain uses TRBV30 and TRBJ2-5; 7 bases agree with TRBD1. The CDR3 has 14 residues. Germline lookup yields CDR1 GTSNPN and CDR2 SVGIG (reference sequence). V shed 2 bases and J 5 bases; nucleotides not matched to a gene: 8. This chain's CDR3 is CAWSKGALQETQYF. CDR3 coding DNA: TGTGCCTGGAGTAAGGGGGCCTTACAGGAGACCCAGTACTTC. The variable domain in full, completed from reference TRBV30 and TRBJ2-5, reads SQTIHQWPATLVQPVGSPLSLECTVEGTSNPNLYWYRQAAGRGLQLLFYSVGIGQISSEVPQNLSASRPQDRQFILSSKKLLLSDSGFYLCAWSKGALQETQYFGPGTRLLVL.

This clone ranks as medium-sized (0.01 to 0.1%). V usage is TRBV29-1 and J usage is TRBJ1-1; 7 positions agree with TRBD1. The CDR3 covers 13 residues. Germline V CDR1 and CDR2: SQVTM, ANQGSEA. V was pared by 2 bases and J by 4 bases, with 4 bases of the junction left unmatched. For the CDR3, the DNA is TGCAGCGTTGAAAGAGGGGGCACCACTGAAGCTTTCTTT. Its protein is CSVERGGTTEAFF.

This sequence joins TRBV5-4 and TRBJ2-7, with 8 bases aligning to TRBD2. Germline V lookup: CDR1 SGHNT, CDR2 YYREEE (reference sequence). The CDR3 contains 16 residues. V lost 4 bases to trimming and J lost 2 bases; unmatched junction nucleotides: 11. The DNA of the CDR3 is TGTGCCAGCAGCCCGGGGGGGCCTTCGGGGCCCTACGAGCAGTACTTC. The encoded protein is CASSPGGPSGPYEQYF.

V is TRBV25-1 and J is TRBJ1-2, with D possibly being TRBD1 (6 bases). Germline values: CDR1 MGHDK, CDR2 SYGVNS. The CDR3 consists of 14 residues. V was trimmed by 6 bases and J by 7 bases, leaving 18 bases between them. Here the CDR3 DNA reads TGTGCCAGCAGCGGAACGGCTCCAGGGGTTGGCTACACCTTC. This sequence encodes CASSGTAPGVGYTF.

The chain is built from TRBV7-2 and TRBJ1-4, with unresolved D. This CDR3 has 15 amino acids. Germline V lookup: CDR1 SGHTA, CDR2 FQGNSA. The ends were cut back, 5 bases at V and 5 bases at J, with 15 bases in the middle. The CDR3 DNA is TGTGCCAGCAGCCCCTCCAGACACCTAAATGAAAAACTGTTTTTT. It encodes CASSPSRHLNEKLFF.

The chain recombines TRBV11-2 with TRBJ1-2; 7 nucleotides line up with TRBD1. The CDR3 has 13 amino acids. V was clipped by 3 bases and J by 4 bases; unmatched bases: 2. Germline V gene data show CDR1 as SGHAT and CDR2 as FQNNGV. CDR3 bases: TGTGCCAGCAGCTTGGGACAGCCCTATGGCTACACCTTC. Translating it yields CASSLGQPYGYTF.

This clone was detected a few times. The chain uses TRBV13 and TRBJ2-3, with 9 bases identical to TRBD2. This CDR3 is 16 amino acids long. Trimming took 2 bases from V and 2 from J; bases not matched to a gene: 5. Germline CDR1 PRHDT, CDR2 FYEKMQ (reference sequence). CDR3 residues: CASSLLAGTYTDTQYF. The CDR3 DNA follows: TGTGCCAGCAGCTTACTAGCGGGGACCTACACAGATACGCAGTATTTT.

The chain has TRBV5-1 and TRBJ1-6, with 7 bases matching TRBD1. Germline V gene lookup returns CDR1 SGHRS and CDR2 YFSETQ. CDR3 size: 16 residues. V shed 4 bases, J shed 7 bases, and the junction held 11 bases outside the gene matches. In DNA form, the CDR3 reads TGCGCCAGCAGCCCATTAGACAGGGTGGAAAATTCACCCCTCCACTTT. Its translation: CASSPLDRVENSPLHF.

The chain employs TRBV21-1 and TRBJ2-7; the table assigns TRBD1, which was not confirmed against the DNA. TRBV21-1 is flagged as a pseudogene. The CDR3 is 15 residues long. The CDR3 DNA is TGTGCCAGCAGCTTCCGGGGGACAGCTATGGGGGAGCAGTACTTC. Translation: CASSFRGTAMGEQYF.

This clone was observed once. This chain connects TRBV5-8 to TRBJ1-1; 7 positions agree with TRBD1. Germline V gives CDR1 SGHTS, CDR2 YDEGEE. The CDR3 has 16 residues. The J segment lost 4 bases and the V segment lost 5 bases, leaving 14 bases of the junction unmatched. The DNA for the CDR3 is TGTGCCAGCAGTCGACCGATACAAGCAGGGGGCACTGAAGCTTTCTTT. This codes for CASSRPIQAGGTEAFF.

V and J are TRBV9 and TRBJ2-3; 8 bases match TRBD1. V was clipped by 4 bases and J by 3 bases; unmatched bases: 7. The CDR3 loop spans 15 amino acids. Germline CDR1 is SGDLS and CDR2 is YYNGEE. The DNA of the CDR3 is TGTGCCAGCAGCCTCCTGACAGGGGCAACAGATACGCAGTATTTT. Translating gives CASSLLTGATDTQYF. Based on the CDR3 plus reference TRBV9 and TRBJ2-3, the full variable domain is DSGVTQTPKHLITATGQRVTLRCSPRSGDLSVYWYQQSLDQGLQFLIQYYNGEERAKGNILERFSAQQFPDLHSELNLSSLELGDSALYFCASSLLTGATDTQYFGPGTRLTVL.

The V and J genes are TRBV6-6 and TRBJ1-2; D is possibly TRBD1 (6 bases). This CDR3 has 15 amino acids. Looked up from germline, CDR1 is MNHNY and CDR2 is SVGAGI (reference sequence). V lost 2 bases, J lost 4 bases, and 14 bases lay in between. CDR3 sequence reads: CASSYLDSYSYGYTF. The CDR3, as DNA: TGTGCCAGCAGTTACCTGGACAGTTATAGCTATGGCTACACCTTC.

The V and J genes are TRBV19 and TRBJ2-1; 9 positions match TRBD2. This CDR3 comprises 15 residues. The ends lost 7 bases at V and 5 bases at J; junction bases unmatched: 9. The germline V gene encodes CDR1 LNHDA and CDR2 SQIVND (reference sequence). CDR3 region: CASTRGRDSNNEQFF. CDR3 coding DNA: TGTGCCAGTACCCGCGGGAGGGACAGCAACAATGAGCAGTTCTTC.

A single count supports this clone. The chain is built from TRBV28 and TRBJ1-1; the D gene is possibly TRBD1 (5 bases). Trimming removed 11 bases from V and 3 bases from J, with 16 bases in between. Germline V gene sequence: CDR1 MDHEN, CDR2 SYDVKM. The CDR3 sequence is 13 residues long. The CDR3 DNA sequence: TGTGCCGCACGGACGGGGGGAGACACTGAAGCTTTCTTT. Translation: CAARTGGDTEAFF.

This clone showed up just once. The chain links TRBV6-5 to TRBJ1-6, with unresolved D. This CDR3 spans 16 amino acids. Germline V CDR1 and CDR2: MNHEY, SVGAGI. The V gene lost 0 bases and the J gene lost 7 bases, with 13 bases spanning the gap. CDR3 loop: CASSYSSGNRNSPLHF. The CDR3 DNA is TGTGCCAGCAGTTACTCGAGCGGGAACCGAAATTCACCCCTCCACTTT.

This chain links TRBV7-9 with TRBJ1-6, with TRBD1 as a possible D gene (5 bases). V was shortened by 8 bases and J by 7 bases, with 15 bases between the two germline ends. CDR3 length: 14 amino acids. The V gene's germline CDR1 is SEHNR and CDR2 FQNEAQ (reference sequence). As DNA, the CDR3 is TGTGCCAGCGGGGTAGGACAAGGGAATTCACCCCTCCACTTT. It encodes CASGVGQGNSPLHF. Complete variable domain (other parts from reference TRBV7-9 and TRBJ1-6): DTGVSQNPRHKITKRGQNVTFRCDPISEHNRLYWYRQTLGQGPEFLTYFQNEAQLEKSRLLSDRFSAERPKGSFSTLEIQRTEQGDSAMYLCASGVGQGNSPLHFGNGTRLTVT.